The 11 T cell receptor beta chains in this list originate from one sample, sequenced in a study of T cell responses to AZD1222 COVID-19 vaccine. The table came from immunoSEQ multiplex PCR; TCRdb's copy has only in-frame clones and leaves some out. The sample includes more than 90,000 clones, approximately 84% seen only once; the top ten take 14%. This sample comprised peripheral blood, obtained 28 days after the second AZD1222 dose. The source is an adult who received the AZD1222 COVID-19 vaccine.

This chain connects TRBV5-1 to TRBJ2-5; 11 bases match TRBD2. The CDR3 loop spans 16 amino acids. J lost 2 bases, V lost 4 bases, and 7 bases had no gene match. From germline, CDR1 is SGHRS and CDR2 YFSETQ. The CDR3 DNA is TGCGCCAGCAGCCCAGCATTAGCGGGGGGGCAAGAGACCCAGTACTTC. Translation gives CASSPALAGGQETQYF. Using reference TRBV5-1 and TRBJ2-5 for the parts outside the CDR3, the full variable domain is KAGVTQTPRYLIKTRGQQVTLSCSPISGHRSVSWYQQTPGQGLQFLFEYFSETQRNKGNFPGRFSGRQFSNSRSEMNVSTLELGDSALYLCASSPALAGGQETQYFGPGTRLLVL.

The chain joins TRBV7-2 to TRBJ1-1; D is perhaps TRBD1 (5 bases). CDR1 is SGHTA, CDR2 FQGNSA, per germline. This CDR3 is built from 14 residues. Trimming removed 3 bases from V and 8 bases from J, with 16 bases in between. The CDR3 region is CASSFEGTVGEAFF. In DNA form, the CDR3 reads TGTGCCAGCAGCTTCGAGGGGACGGTAGGAGAAGCTTTCTTT. The entire variable domain, with the rest obtained from reference TRBV7-2 and TRBJ1-1, is as follows: GAGVSQSPSNKVTEKGKDVELRCDPISGHTALYWYRQSLGQGLEFLIYFQGNSAPDKSGLPSDRFSAERTGGSVSTLTIQRTQQEDSAVYLCASSFEGTVGEAFFGQGTRLTVV.

This CDR3 is CASSPTWRGGTGELFF. In DNA, the CDR3 is TGTGCCAGCAGCCCCACTTGGCGGGGGGGAACCGGGGAGCTGTTTTTT. The chain couples TRBV5-8 to TRBJ2-2, with 9 positions matching TRBD2. In germline, CDR1 is SGHTS, CDR2 YDEGEE. This CDR3 region has 16 residues. V was pared by 4 bases and J by 5 bases, with 9 bases of the junction left unmatched.

The chain recombines TRBV6-1 with TRBJ2-3; TRBD2 matches at 9 bases. The CDR3 is made up of 15 amino acids. V shed 3 bases and J 4 bases; nucleotides not matched to a gene: 5. The germline V gene has CDR1 MNHNS and CDR2 SASEGT. CDR3 DNA: TGTGCCAGCAGTGACGGGCGGGGGGGCGCAGATACGCAGTATTTT. This sequence encodes CASSDGRGGADTQYF.

V and J are TRBV7-9 and TRBJ1-4; no reliable D call. The V gene lost 5 bases and the J gene lost 5 bases, with 6 bases spanning the gap. CDR3 size: 12 residues. The germline gives CDR1 SEHNR, CDR2 FQNEAQ (reference sequence). This CDR3 reads CASSAGNEKLFF. Here the CDR3 DNA reads TGTGCCAGCAGCGCCGGGAATGAAAAACTGTTTTTT.

This clone occurred once. The chain links TRBV5-4 to TRBJ2-1, with D uncertain. The CDR3 consists of 16 residues. The V gene's germline CDR1 is SGHNT and CDR2 YYREEE (reference sequence). The V gene lost 0 bases and the J gene lost 7 bases, with 17 bases spanning the gap. In DNA form, the CDR3 reads TGTGCCAGCAGCTTGGCCAGGCCGTTAACACAGAATGAGCAGTTCTTC. It specifies CASSLARPLTQNEQFF.

This rearrangement joins TRBV2 to TRBJ2-6, with D possibly called TRBD1 or TRBD2 (5 bases each). Germline V gene data show CDR1 as SNHLY and CDR2 as FYNNEI. CDR3 length equals 16 residues. The V and J ends lost 2 bases and 0 bases respectively, with 8 bases between them. CDR3 amino acids: CASSEQGASGANVLTF. The CDR3 nucleotides read TGTGCCAGCAGTGAACAGGGAGCCTCTGGGGCCAACGTCCTGACTTTC.

The V and J genes are TRBV18 and TRBJ1-2; maybe TRBD1 (6 bases). The V gene's germline CDR1 is KGHSH and CDR2 LQKENI. V lost 2 bases, J lost 2 bases, and 21 bases lay in between. The CDR3 is 18 amino acids. CDR3: CASSPTKTTRGLNYGYTF. The CDR3 bases are TGTGCCAGCTCACCAACTAAGACAACCAGGGGACTAAACTATGGCTACACCTTC. The full variable domain, in which reference TRBV18 and TRBJ1-2 provide the parts outside the CDR3, is NAGVMQNPRHLVRRRGQEARLRCSPMKGHSHVYWYRQLPEEGLKFMVYLQKENIIDESGMPKERFSAEFPKEGPSILRIQQVVRGDSAAYFCASSPTKTTRGLNYGYTFGSGTRLTVV.

This clone was recorded a few times. The chain links TRBV18 to TRBJ2-7, with D perhaps TRBD1 or TRBD2 (5 bases each). CDR1 is KGHSH and CDR2 is LQKENI in the germline V gene. Trimming removed 3 bases from V and 3 bases from J, with 15 bases in between. The CDR3 covers 15 residues. CDR3 region: CASSPSNRDGYEQYF. The CDR3 coding sequence is TGTGCCAGCTCACCTTCAAATAGGGACGGCTACGAGCAGTACTTC. Together with reference TRBV18 and TRBJ2-7, the CDR3 gives the full variable domain: NAGVMQNPRHLVRRRGQEARLRCSPMKGHSHVYWYRQLPEEGLKFMVYLQKENIIDESGMPKERFSAEFPKEGPSILRIQQVVRGDSAAYFCASSPSNRDGYEQYFGPGTRLTVT.

The rearrangement uses TRBV7-2 and TRBJ2-5; tentative D call: TRBD1 (6 bases). The ends were cut back, 0 bases at V and 5 bases at J, with 10 bases in the middle. The CDR3 sequence is 14 residues long. The germline CDR1 and CDR2 sequences are SGHTA and FQGNSA. CDR3 DNA sequence: TGTGCCAGCAGCTTAGCGTTGAGGGGGGAGACCCAGTACTTC. It specifies CASSLALRGETQYF.

This clone was counted a single time. The chain carries TRBV6-5 and TRBJ1-1; no definite D call. The germline V and J ends were trimmed by 10 bases and 5 bases, with 14 bases remaining between them. From germline, CDR1 is MNHEY and CDR2 SVGAGI. This CDR3 spans 12 amino acids. Here the CDR3 reads CATQTGETEAFF. The CDR3 nucleotides are TGTGCCACCCAAACCGGAGAAACTGAAGCTTTCTTT.